The 3 T cell receptor beta chains given below trace back to one sample, sequenced in a study of early T cells in non-severe SARS-CoV-2 infection. A single record per CDR3 protein comes from TCRdb applying MiXCR to the 5' RACE reads. The sample has fewer than 75,000 distinct CDR3 sequences; roughly a fifth are singletons. Sequenced material: whole blood, taken at baseline. All receptors derive from an adult who was a healthcare worker with PCR-confirmed SARS-CoV-2 infection or an uninfected control (not recorded which).

This chain links TRBV4-1 with TRBJ2-1; TRBD2 matches 15 bases. Germline V lookup: CDR1 MGHRA, CDR2 YSYEKL. Germline trimming cut 3 bases from V and 0 bases from J; bases unmatched to any gene: 15. This CDR3 contains 22 residues. DNA for the CDR3: TGCGCCAGCAGCCACCGTCCCCTCGGGACTAGCGGGGGGAAAAGCTCCTACAATGAGCAGTTCTTC. Its protein is CASSHRPLGTSGGKSSYNEQFF.

J is TRBJ1-5 and V is TRBV27; D perhaps matches TRBD1 (6 bases). Germline loops: CDR1 MNHEY, CDR2 SMNVEV (reference sequence). V gave up 6 bases and J gave up 1 base, with 13 bases separating them. The CDR3 is made up of 15 amino acids. The CDR3, as DNA: TGTGCCAGCAGAACAGGGATGATAAGCAATCAGCCCCAGCATTTT. Translated: CASRTGMISNQPQHF.

The chain links TRBV19 to TRBJ1-5, with D perhaps matching TRBD1 (5 bases). The germline V gene encodes CDR1 LNHDA and CDR2 SQIVND (reference sequence). V was trimmed by 10 bases and J by 0 bases, leaving 19 bases between them. CDR3 length: 16 residues. CDR3 in amino acids: CATRERQIDSNQPQHF. The CDR3 nucleotides are TGTGCCACCCGAGAACGACAGATAGATAGCAATCAGCCCCAGCATTTT.